This T cell receptor beta chain comes out of a study of patients and donors after allogeneic stem cell transplantation. This clonotype has just a few counts. The CDR3 runs 14 residues. Per the germline V gene, CDR1 is DFQATT and CDR2 is SNEGSKA (reference sequence). The V gene lost 2 bases and the J gene lost 8 bases, with 18 bases spanning the gap. TCRdb reprocessed the RT-PCR reads with MiXCR, giving one entry per CDR3 protein. The table includes roughly 880,000 distinct CDR3 sequences, about 20% detected once. The specimen sequenced was blood, either unsorted or a sorted T cell fraction (not recorded which). The V and J genes are TRBV20-1 and TRBJ1-2, with a possible D match to TRBD1 (6 bases). This receptor was taken from a human donor who was either an allogeneic HSCT recipient or a stem cell or donor lymphocyte infusion donor (not recorded which). It is not recorded whose cells these are; they may come from a transplant donor. The DNA of the CDR3 is TGCAGTGCTAGAACTGACAGGAAACCTACGGGCTACACCTTC. This gives the protein CSARTDRKPTGYTF.